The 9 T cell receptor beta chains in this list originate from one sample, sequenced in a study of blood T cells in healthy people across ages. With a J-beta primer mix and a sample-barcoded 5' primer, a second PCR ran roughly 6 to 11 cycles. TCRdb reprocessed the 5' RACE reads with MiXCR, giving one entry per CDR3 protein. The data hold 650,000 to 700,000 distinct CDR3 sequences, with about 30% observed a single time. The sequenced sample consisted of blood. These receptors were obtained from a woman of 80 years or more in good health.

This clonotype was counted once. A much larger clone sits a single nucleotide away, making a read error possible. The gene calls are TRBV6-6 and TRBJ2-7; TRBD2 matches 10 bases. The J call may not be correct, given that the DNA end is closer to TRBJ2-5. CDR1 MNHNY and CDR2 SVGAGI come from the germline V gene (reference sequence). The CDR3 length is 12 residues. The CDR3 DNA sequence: TGTGCCGCAGAGCGGGGGGGAGAGACCCAGTACTTC. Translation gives CAAERGGETQYF.

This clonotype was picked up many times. The chain's CDR3 is CASSLDRGLYEQYF. CDR3 DNA: TGTGCCAGCAGTTTGGACAGGGGGCTATACGAGCAGTACTTC. The V gene is TRBV28, the J gene TRBJ2-7; 11 bases agree with TRBD1. The CDR3 has 14 amino acids. After removal of 3 bases from V and 4 bases from J, the junction contained 2 bases not matched to a gene. The germline V gene encodes CDR1 MDHEN and CDR2 SYDVKM. Supplemented by reference TRBV28 and TRBJ2-7, the full variable domain reads DVKVTQSSRYLVKRTGEKVFLECVQDMDHENMFWYRQDPGLGLRLIYFSYDVKMKEKGDIPEGYSVSREKKERFSLILESASTNQTSMYLCASSLDRGLYEQYFGPGTRLTVT.

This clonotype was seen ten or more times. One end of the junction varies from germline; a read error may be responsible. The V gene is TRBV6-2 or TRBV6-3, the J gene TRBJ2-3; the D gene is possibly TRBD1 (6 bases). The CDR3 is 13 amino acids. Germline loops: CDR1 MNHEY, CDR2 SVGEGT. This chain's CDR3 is CASSSNRADTQYF. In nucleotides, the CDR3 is TGCGCCAGCAGCTCAAACAGGGCAGATACGCAGTATTTT.

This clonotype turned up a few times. For the CDR3, the DNA is TGTGCCAGCAGCATACCGGGACGTTCGTTGTATGGCTACACCTTC. Residues: CASSIPGRSLYGYTF. The rearrangement joins TRBV4-2 to TRBJ1-2; the D gene is possibly TRBD1 (5 bases). CDR1 and CDR2 (germline): LGHNA, YNFKEQ. The CDR3 runs 15 residues. Trimming took 5 bases from V and 5 from J, leaving 18 bases between them.

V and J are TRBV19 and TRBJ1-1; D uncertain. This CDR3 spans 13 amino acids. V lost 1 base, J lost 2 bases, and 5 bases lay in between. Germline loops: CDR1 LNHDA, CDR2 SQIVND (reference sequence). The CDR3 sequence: CASSIGVNTEAFF. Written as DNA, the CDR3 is TGTGCCAGTAGTATAGGGGTTAACACTGAAGCTTTCTTT.

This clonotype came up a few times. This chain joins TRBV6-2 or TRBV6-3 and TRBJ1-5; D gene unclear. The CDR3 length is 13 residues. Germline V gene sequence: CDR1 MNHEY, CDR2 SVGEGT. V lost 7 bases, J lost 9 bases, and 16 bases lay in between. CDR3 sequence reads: CASTFGPVGPQHF. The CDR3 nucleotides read TGTGCCAGCACCTTTGGACCCGTAGGGCCCCAGCATTTT.

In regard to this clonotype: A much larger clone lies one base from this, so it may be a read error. In DNA, the CDR3 is TGCAGTGCTAGAGCCCCGTTCTCCTACAATGAGCAGTTCTTC. It specifies CSARAPFSYNEQFF. The rearrangement joins TRBV20-1 to TRBJ2-1; D call uncertain. The CDR3 has 14 residues. Trimming took off 1 base at V and 0 bases at J, with 7 bases between the two ends. Germline V gene sequence: CDR1 DFQATT, CDR2 SNEGSKA (reference sequence).

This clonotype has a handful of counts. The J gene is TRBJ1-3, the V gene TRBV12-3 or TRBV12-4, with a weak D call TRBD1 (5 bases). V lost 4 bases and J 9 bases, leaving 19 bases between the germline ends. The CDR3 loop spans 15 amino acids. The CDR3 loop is CASSSSWDSERTIYF. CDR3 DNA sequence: TGTGCCAGCAGTTCCTCGTGGGACTCGGAGCGCACCATATATTTT.

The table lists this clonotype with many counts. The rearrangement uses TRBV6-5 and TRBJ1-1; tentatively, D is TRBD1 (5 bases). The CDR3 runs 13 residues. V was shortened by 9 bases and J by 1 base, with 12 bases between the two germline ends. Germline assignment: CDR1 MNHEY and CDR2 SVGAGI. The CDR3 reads CASSTGENTEAFF. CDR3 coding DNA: TGTGCCAGTTCGACGGGGGAGAACACTGAAGCTTTCTTT.